The 7 T cell receptor beta chains below were found in one sample sequenced in a study of sequential checkpoint blockade in melanoma (dated by TCRdb to about 2019). This specimen's treatment or condition label, per the study, means: randomized to nivolumab then ipilimumab (arm A) or the reverse (arm B). The library was prepared using the immunoSEQ multiplex PCR assay. TCRdb mirrors the immuneACCESS table, restricted to in-frame sequences. Some clones are absent from its copies; in checked studies, under half trace to an unresolved V gene, and the reason for the others is unknown. The sample records 20,000 to 25,000 clones, roughly four fifths of which are singletons. The ten largest clones capture approximately 10% of the sample. The source was CD8+ T cells sorted from blood (inferred from file names), collected from a patient given nivolumab and ipilimumab in sequence. These TCRs come from a human donor with melanoma.

The V call is TRBV5-8, the J call TRBJ1-2; the match to TRBD1 covers 7 bases. This CDR3 region has 14 residues. CDR1 SGHTS and CDR2 YDEGEE come from the germline V gene. Trimming cost V 5 bases and J 6 bases; bases outside gene matches: 10. The CDR3 DNA reads TGTGCCAGCAGGTTTTACAGGGGAATGCATGGCTACACCTTC. Amino acids: CASRFYRGMHGYTF. Complete variable domain (other parts from reference TRBV5-8 and TRBJ1-2): EAGVTQSPTHLIKTRGQQATLRCSPISGHTSVYWYQQALGLGLQFLLWYDEGEERNRGNFPPRFSGRQFPNYSSELNVNALELEDSALYLCASRFYRGMHGYTFGSGTRLTVV.

This chain links TRBV2 with TRBJ2-7; 7 bases align to TRBD1. Germline CDR1 and CDR2: SNHLY and FYNNEI. CDR3 length: 13 amino acids. Trimming took 7 bases from V and 2 from J; bases not matched to a gene: 5. The CDR3 region has the DNA TGTGCCAGCACCTCGGGACAGACCTACGAGCAGTACTTC. This translates into CASTSGQTYEQYF.

This clone came up once. The chain combines TRBV7-3 with TRBJ2-3; possibly TRBD2 for D (5 bases). V was clipped by 0 bases and J by 2 bases, with 12 bases between them. Germline-derived CDR1 and CDR2 are SGHTA and FQGTGA. CDR3 length: 16 residues. DNA for the CDR3: TGTGCCAGCAGCTTAACGAGGGCGGGCCTCACAGATACGCAGTATTTT. As protein: CASSLTRAGLTDTQYF.

Concerning this clone itself: At the DNA level, this CDR3 is encoded by other sequences in the same sample as well. The gene calls are TRBV29-1 and TRBJ1-3, with a weak D call TRBD1 (5 bases). The CDR3 length is 13 residues. Germline values: CDR1 SQVTM, CDR2 ANQGSEA. V lost 6 bases and J lost 1, with 10 bases in between. The CDR3 here is CSVVQGSGNTIYF. The CDR3 DNA is TGCAGCGTGGTCCAGGGATCTGGAAACACCATATATTTT. Looking up the rest from reference TRBV29-1 and TRBJ1-3 gives the full variable domain: SAVISQKPSRDICQRGTSLTIQCQVDSQVTMMFWYRQQPGQSLTLIATANQGSEATYESGFVIDKFPISRPNLTFSTLTVSNMSPEDSSIYLCSVVQGSGNTIYFGEGSWLTVV.

This clone was found a few times. V and J are TRBV7-8 and TRBJ2-1; 13 bases are shared with TRBD2. Germline CDR1 and CDR2: SGHVS and FQNEAQ. Germline trimming cut 4 bases from V and 2 bases from J; bases unmatched to any gene: 14. The length of the CDR3 is 20 residues. The CDR3 coding sequence is TGTGCCAGCAGCTCCATCGTCCCGGGACTAGCGGGAAAACCCTACAATGAGCAGTTCTTC. Protein sequence: CASSSIVPGLAGKPYNEQFF.

The gene calls are TRBV11-3 and TRBJ2-5; TRBD2 might be the D (6 bases). From germline, CDR1 is SGHNT and CDR2 YENEEA. V lost 5 bases and J lost 7, with 14 bases in between. The CDR3 covers 13 residues. This chain's CDR3 is CASSRRDGGTQYF. CDR3 nucleotides: TGTGCCAGCAGCCGCCGGGACGGGGGGACCCAGTACTTC.

This clone showed up just a few times. This sequence joins TRBV6-5 and TRBJ1-5; 9 bases are a match to TRBD1. The CDR3 runs 15 residues. CDR1 MNHEY and CDR2 SVGAGI come from the germline V gene. J was trimmed by 3 bases and V by 8 bases; bases with no gene match: 8. The CDR3 region is CASASTGGDNQPQHF. DNA of the CDR3: TGTGCCAGCGCATCGACAGGGGGAGACAATCAGCCCCAGCATTTT.